A single sample gave rise to the 5 T cell receptor beta chains below, sequenced in a study of T cells after yellow fever vaccination. TCRdb passed the 5' RACE reads through MiXCR, listing each CDR3 protein once. This table holds 450,000 to 550,000 distinct CDR3 sequences, 20% to 25% found once. Material: PBMCs, obtained roughly 20 days after the first yellow fever vaccination. The receptors derive from a man aged 18 to 29 who received the YFV17D yellow fever vaccine.

The V gene is TRBV20-1, the J gene TRBJ1-5; 10 bases match TRBD1. The length of the CDR3 is 13 residues. CDR1 and CDR2 (germline): DFQATT, SNEGSKA (reference sequence). The CDR3 sequence is CSTTGGFNQPQHF. The CDR3 bases are TGCAGCACGACAGGGGGCTTCAATCAGCCCCAGCATTTT.

V gene TRBV27 combines with J gene TRBJ2-2; 13 nucleotides line up with TRBD2. The CDR3 extends over 17 amino acids. V trimming: 6 bases; J trimming: 6 bases; junction bases outside the gene matches: 10. Germline loops: CDR1 MNHEY, CDR2 SMNVEV (reference sequence). The CDR3 coding sequence is TGTGCCAGCAGATTTCCGGGACTAGCGGGGTCGGCCGGGGAGCTGTTTTTT. Its protein product is CASRFPGLAGSAGELFF.

This rearrangement joins TRBV6-2 or TRBV6-3 to TRBJ2-6; D unresolved. This CDR3 is built from 13 residues. Germline-derived CDR1 and CDR2 are MNHEY and SVGEGT. V shed 6 bases and J shed 6 bases, with 9 bases lying between them. The CDR3 sequence is CASRDRLANVLTF. DNA for the CDR3: TGTGCCAGCAGGGATAGATTGGCCAACGTCCTGACTTTC.

This clonotype was observed once. The rearrangement links TRBV28 to TRBJ1-2; the D gene is possibly TRBD1 (6 bases). There are 13 residues in the CDR3. The V end was cut by 2 bases, the J end by 4 bases, with 8 bases between. The germline CDR1 and CDR2 sequences are MDHEN and SYDVKM. The CDR3 nucleotides read TGTGCCAGCAGTTTAATAGGGGGCTATGGCTACACCTTC. Translated: CASSLIGGYGYTF.

J is TRBJ2-5 and V is TRBV15, with 7 positions matching TRBD1. The germline V gene has CDR1 LNHNV and CDR2 YYDKDF (reference sequence). This CDR3 contains 15 residues. The junction had 7 bases not matched to a gene; V was cut back by 4 bases and J by 2 bases. CDR3 bases: TGTGCCACCAGCACAGACAGGGTAGAACAAGAGACCCAGTACTTC. Amino acid sequence: CATSTDRVEQETQYF. The whole variable domain, filled in from reference TRBV15 and TRBJ2-5, reads DAMVIQNPRYQVTQFGKPVTLSCSQTLNHNVMYWYQQKSSQAPKLLFHYYDKDFNNEADTPDNFQSRRPNTSFCFLDIRSPGLGDTAMYLCATSTDRVEQETQYFGPGTRLLVL.